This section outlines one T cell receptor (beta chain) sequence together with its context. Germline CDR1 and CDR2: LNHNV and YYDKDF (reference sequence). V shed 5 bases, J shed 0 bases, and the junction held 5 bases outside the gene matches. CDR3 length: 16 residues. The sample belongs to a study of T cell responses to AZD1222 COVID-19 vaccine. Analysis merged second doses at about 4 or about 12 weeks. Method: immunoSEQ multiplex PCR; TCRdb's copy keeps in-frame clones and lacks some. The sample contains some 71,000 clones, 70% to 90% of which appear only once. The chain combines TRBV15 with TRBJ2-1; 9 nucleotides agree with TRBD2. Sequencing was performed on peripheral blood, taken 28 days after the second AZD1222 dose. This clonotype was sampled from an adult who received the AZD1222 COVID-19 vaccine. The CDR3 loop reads CATSGSGGSSYNEQFF. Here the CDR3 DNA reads TGTGCCACCAGCGGGAGCGGGGGGAGCTCCTACAATGAGCAGTTCTTC.